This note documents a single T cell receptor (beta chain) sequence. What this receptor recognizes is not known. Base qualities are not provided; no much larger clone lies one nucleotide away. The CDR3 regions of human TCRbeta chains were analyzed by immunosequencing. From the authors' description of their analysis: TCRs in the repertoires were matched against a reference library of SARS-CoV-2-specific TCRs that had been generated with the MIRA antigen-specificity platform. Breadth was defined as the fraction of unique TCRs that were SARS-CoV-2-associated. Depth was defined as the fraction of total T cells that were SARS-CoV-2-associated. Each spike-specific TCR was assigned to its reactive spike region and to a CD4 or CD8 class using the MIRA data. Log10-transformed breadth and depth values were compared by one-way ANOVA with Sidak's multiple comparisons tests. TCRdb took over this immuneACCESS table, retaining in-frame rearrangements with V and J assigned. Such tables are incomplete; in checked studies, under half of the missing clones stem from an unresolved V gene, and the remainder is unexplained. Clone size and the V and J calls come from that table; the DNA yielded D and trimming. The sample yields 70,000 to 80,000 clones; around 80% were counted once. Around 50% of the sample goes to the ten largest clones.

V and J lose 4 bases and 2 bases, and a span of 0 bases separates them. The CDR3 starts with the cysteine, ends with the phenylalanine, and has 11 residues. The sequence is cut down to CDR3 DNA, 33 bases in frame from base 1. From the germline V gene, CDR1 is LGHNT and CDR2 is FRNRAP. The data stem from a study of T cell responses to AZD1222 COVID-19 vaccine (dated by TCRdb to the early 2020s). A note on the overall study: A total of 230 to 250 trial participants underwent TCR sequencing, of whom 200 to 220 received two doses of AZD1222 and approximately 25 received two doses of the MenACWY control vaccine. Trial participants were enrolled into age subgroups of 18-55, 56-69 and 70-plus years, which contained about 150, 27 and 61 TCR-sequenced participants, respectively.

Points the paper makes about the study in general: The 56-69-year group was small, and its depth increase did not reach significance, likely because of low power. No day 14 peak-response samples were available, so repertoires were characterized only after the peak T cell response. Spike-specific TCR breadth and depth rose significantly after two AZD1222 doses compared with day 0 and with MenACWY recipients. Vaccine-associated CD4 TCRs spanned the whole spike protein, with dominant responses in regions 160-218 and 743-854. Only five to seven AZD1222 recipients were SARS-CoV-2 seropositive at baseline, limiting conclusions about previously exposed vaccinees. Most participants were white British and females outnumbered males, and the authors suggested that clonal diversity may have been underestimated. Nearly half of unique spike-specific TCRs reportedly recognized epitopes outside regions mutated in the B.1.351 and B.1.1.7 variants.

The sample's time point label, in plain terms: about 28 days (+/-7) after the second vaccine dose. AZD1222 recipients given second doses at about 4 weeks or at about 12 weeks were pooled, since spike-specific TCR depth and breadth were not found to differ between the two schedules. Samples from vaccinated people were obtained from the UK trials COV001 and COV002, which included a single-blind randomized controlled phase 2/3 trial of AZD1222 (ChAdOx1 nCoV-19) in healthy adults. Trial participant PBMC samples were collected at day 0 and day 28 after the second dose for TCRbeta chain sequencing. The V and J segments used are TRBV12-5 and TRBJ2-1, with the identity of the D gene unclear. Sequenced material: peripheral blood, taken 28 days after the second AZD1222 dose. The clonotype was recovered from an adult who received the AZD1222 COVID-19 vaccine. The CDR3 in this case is CASGSYNEQFF. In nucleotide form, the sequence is TGTGCTAGTGGTTCCTACAATGAGCAGTTCTTC.